The entry that follows covers one TCR beta chain sequence. The entry originates in a study of blood T cell repertoires in COVID-19. The assay was immunoSEQ multiplex PCR, and TCRdb's table has in-frame clones only and misses some. In the table there are 150,000 to 200,000 clones, 88% of which are singletons. Germline lookup yields CDR1 SGHTA and CDR2 FQGNSA. The CDR3 loop spans 15 amino acids. With 5 bases clipped from V and 7 bases from J, the junction kept 9 bases outside the gene matches. The J gene is TRBJ2-4, the V gene TRBV7-2; 9 nucleotides match TRBD1. Sequencing was done on a sample of peripheral blood. The source is a man in his forties or fifties with active or convalescent COVID-19. The CDR3 nucleotides read TGTGCCAGCAGCCTCAACGCCGGGACAGGGAACATTCAGTACTTC. Its translation is CASSLNAGTGNIQYF.